Listed below are T cell receptor beta chains from one sample, sequenced in a study of T cells in Graves' hyperthyroidism and ophthalmopathy. From the multiplex PCR reads, TCRdb called clonotypes with MiXCR, one entry per CDR3 protein. The sample lists 550,000 to 800,000 distinct CDR3 sequences; roughly 17% were seen once. The sample taken for sequencing was blood. Every receptor here comes from a man aged 45 to 65 with Graves' hyperthyroidism. The CDR3 runs from the conserved cysteine through the conserved F or W. The D gene is left open where the match is weak. Rows give clone size only sometimes, using once, few, many, or a class for an expanded clone.

>TRBD1|15|TRBJ2-7|TRBV19|NA
TGTGCCAGTAGTATCTTAGGACAGGGGATTTACGAGCAGTACTTC
CASSILGQGIYEQYF
>NA|11|TRBJ1-2|TRBV28|few
TGTGCCAGCAGTTTTCGGGGAGGCTACACCTTC
CASSFRGGYTF
>TRBD1|16|TRBJ1-5|TRBV19|many
TGTGCCAGTAGTATGGGGACAGGGGGTAGCAATCAGCCCCAGCATTTT
CASSMGTGGSNQPQHF
>TRBD1|14|TRBJ2-2|TRBV2|many
TGTGCCAGCAGTGAACAGGGGGCGCCCGGGGAGCTGTTTTTT
CASSEQGAPGELFF
>NA|14|TRBJ2-5|TRBV5-1|few
TGCGCCAGCAGCGGCGGGGACAGCCAAGGGACCCAGTACTTC
CASSGGDSQGTQYF
>NA|15|TRBJ2-7|TRBV20-1|once
TGCAGTGCTAGAGATAGTGCGAGCGGCTCCTACGAGCAGTACTTC
CSARDSASGSYEQYF
>TRBD2|20|TRBJ2-1|TRBV7-9|NA
TGTGCCAGCAGCGTACGAACCATCTCTAGCGGGAGGAGCTCGTGCAATGAGCAGTTCTTC
CASSVRTISSGRSSCNEQFF
>TRBD2|16|TRBJ2-7|TRBV20-1|few
TGCAGTGCTAGGCACGGACTAGCGGGAGGGCTCAACGAGCAGTACTTC
CSARHGLAGGLNEQYF
>TRBD2|16|TRBJ2-1|TRBV11-2|NA
TGTGCCAGCAGCTTAGAAATAGCGGGAGGGTGGAATGAGCAGTTCTTC
CASSLEIAGGWNEQFF
>NA|13|TRBJ2-5|TRBV20-1|NA
TGCAGTGCTTTCAGCCATATCCAAGAGACCCAGTACTTC
CSAFSHIQETQYF
>NA|13|TRBJ2-7|TRBV3-1|many
TGTGCCAGCAGCCAAAGAGGGACCTACGAGCAGTACTTC
CASSQRGTYEQYF
>TRBD1|13|TRBJ1-2|TRBV7-2|NA
TGTGCCAGCAGCCCGGACAGGGAGAATGGCTACACCTTC
CASSPDRENGYTF
>TRBD2|14|TRBJ2-7|TRBV30|NA
TGTGCCTGGACCCTAGCGGGTTCATACAATGAGCAGTACTTC
CAWTLAGSYNEQYF
>TRBD1|15|TRBJ2-2|TRBV19|NA
TGTGCCAGTACCCTTCGACAGGGGGCGGTCGGGGAGCTGTTTTTT
CASTLRQGAVGELFF
>TRBD1|13|TRBJ1-1|TRBV27|many
TGTGCCAGCAGGGGACAGGTCGGCGCTGAAGCTTTCTTT
CASRGQVGAEAFF
>NA|13|TRBJ2-7|TRBV16|few
TGTGCCAGCAGCCGTTCCAGGGGCCACGAGCAGTACTTC
CASSRSRGHEQYF
>TRBD1|15|TRBJ1-6|TRBV4-1|few
TGCGCCAGCAGCCACCCGGGACAGCCTAATTCACCCCTCCACTTT
CASSHPGQPNSPLHF
>NA|16|TRBJ2-6|TRBV12-3/TRBV12-4|few
TGTGCCAGCAGTTTATGGGGAGACTCTGGGGCCAACGTCCTGACTTTC
CASSLWGDSGANVLTF
>TRBD2|18|TRBJ2-3|TRBV3-1|many
TGTGCCAGCAGCCGCCGACTAGCGGGAGGGCCCTCGGCAGATACGCAGTATTTT
CASSRRLAGGPSADTQYF
>NA|12|TRBJ2-7|TRBV28|few
TGTGCCAGCAGAAAGGACGCCTCCGAGCAGTACTTC
CASRKDASEQYF
>TRBD2|16|TRBJ2-7|TRBV7-9|few
TGTGCCAGCAGCTTAGGAGAGGGACTAGCGGCCTACGAGCAGTACTTC
CASSLGEGLAAYEQYF
>NA|15|TRBJ2-3|TRBV7-8|few
TGTGCCAGCAGCTTCAGGCGTGAGAGCACAGATACGCAGTATTTT
CASSFRRESTDTQYF